The 17 T cell receptor beta chains listed next were all sequenced from one sample in a study of identical twins. TCRdb fed the 5' RACE reads into MiXCR, producing one record per CDR3 protein. Of just under 550,000 distinct CDR3 sequences in the sample, roughly 15% were seen once. These same records also appear under a second study, on yellow fever vaccine responses in identical twins.

The sequenced sample was CD4+ T cells sorted from blood. These receptors were taken from a woman under 30 in good health.

V usage is TRBV9 and J usage is TRBJ1-2, with D unclear. Germline V lookup: CDR1 SGDLS, CDR2 YYNGEE. V was pared by 1 base and J by 6 bases, with 19 bases between. The CDR3 spans 16 residues. This CDR3 is CASSVTGSRNDNGYTF. The CDR3 nucleotides are TGTGCCAGCAGCGTAACCGGGTCGCGTAACGACAATGGCTACACCTTC.

This chain links TRBV28 with TRBJ2-1, with D possibly being TRBD1 or TRBD2 (6 bases each). CDR1 MDHEN and CDR2 SYDVKM come from the germline V gene. V was clipped by 5 bases and J by 7 bases, with 21 bases between them. The CDR3 totals 16 residues. CDR3: CASSPRTGAKWNEQFF. In DNA, the CDR3 is TGTGCCAGCAGTCCAAGGACGGGGGCAAAGTGGAATGAGCAGTTCTTC.

J is TRBJ2-2 and V is TRBV9, with no clear D. V was shortened by 4 bases and J by 4 bases, with 8 bases between the two germline ends. Germline-derived CDR1 and CDR2 are SGDLS and YYNGEE. The CDR3 is made up of 13 amino acids. In DNA form, the CDR3 reads TGTGCCAGCAGCACCCACAGCACCGGGGAGCTGTTTTTT. Translating it yields CASSTHSTGELFF.

This clonotype has more than one count but fewer than ten. The chain employs TRBV24-1 and TRBJ2-1; no clear D gene. The V gene lost 3 bases and the J gene lost 6 bases, with 8 bases spanning the gap. From germline, CDR1 is KGHDR and CDR2 SFDVKD. The CDR3 covers 13 residues. The CDR3 coding sequence is TGTGCCACCAGTGATATCATGATCAATGAGCAGTTCTTC. Translating gives CATSDIMINEQFF.

This clonotype has more than one count but fewer than ten. J is TRBJ1-2 and V is TRBV7-9, with D perhaps TRBD1 (6 bases). The CDR3 runs 15 residues. With 5 bases removed from V and 2 bases from J, the gap between germline ends came to 15 bases. The V gene's germline CDR1 is SEHNR and CDR2 FQNEAQ (reference sequence). The CDR3 reads CASSTGTTGNYGYTF. DNA for the CDR3: TGTGCCAGCAGCACCGGGACAACAGGAAACTATGGCTACACCTTC.

The chain carries TRBV6-1 and TRBJ1-1; D not certain. CDR1 MNHNS and CDR2 SASEGT come from the germline V gene. The CDR3 is 14 residues long. The V end was cut by 3 bases, the J end by 2 bases, with 10 bases between. CDR3 nucleotides: TGTGCCAGCAGTGAGACCCGGGATAACACTGAAGCTTTCTTT. As protein: CASSETRDNTEAFF.

The genes are TRBV6-1 and TRBJ2-7, with D maybe TRBD2 (6 bases). Germline V gene sequence: CDR1 MNHNS, CDR2 SASEGT. The CDR3 contains 15 residues. Trimming removed 6 bases from V and 3 bases from J, with 18 bases in between. The CDR3 sequence is CASSPQRGGNYEQYV. Written as DNA, the CDR3 is TGTGCCAGCAGCCCCCAGCGTGGAGGGAACTACGAGCAGTACGTC.

V usage is TRBV20-1 and J usage is TRBJ2-5; no clear D. Germline assignment: CDR1 DFQATT and CDR2 SNEGSKA (reference sequence). The V end lost 3 bases, the J end lost 5 bases, and 10 bases lay between the germline ends. The CDR3 runs 12 residues. CDR3 in amino acids: CSARGSPETQYF. The CDR3 DNA follows: TGCAGTGCTAGGGGCTCCCCGGAGACCCAGTACTTC.

This clonotype was picked up a small number of times. The rearrangement uses TRBV7-9 and TRBJ2-5; TRBD1 might be the D (6 bases). There are 16 residues in the CDR3. V lost 3 bases and J 1 base, leaving 15 bases between the germline ends. Germline V CDR1 and CDR2: SEHNR, FQNEAQ (reference sequence). The CDR3 bases are TGTGCCAGCAGCTTCAACGGTTTGACAGGCCAAGAGACCCAGTACTTC. Residues: CASSFNGLTGQETQYF.

The genes are TRBV24-1 and TRBJ2-1, with 9 positions matching TRBD2. The CDR3 totals 17 residues. The germline V gene has CDR1 KGHDR and CDR2 SFDVKD. The trim removed 4 bases at V and 4 bases at J, leaving 10 bases unmatched. In DNA, the CDR3 is TGTGCCACCAGTGACTCAGCGGGGGGATCAAGTTACAATGAGCAGTTCTTC. Residues: CATSDSAGGSSYNEQFF.

V and J are TRBV5-1 and TRBJ2-7; TRBD1 agrees at 8 bases. This CDR3 spans 14 amino acids. In germline, CDR1 is SGHRS, CDR2 YFSETQ. The J segment lost 2 bases and the V segment lost 4 bases, leaving 5 bases of the junction unmatched. CDR3 DNA sequence: TGCGCCAGCAGCCGGGACAGGCCAACCTACGAGCAGTACGTC. Its protein product is CASSRDRPTYEQYV.

This clonotype was counted only a few times. The rearrangement uses TRBV18 and TRBJ2-7; D is possibly TRBD1 or TRBD2 (5 bases each). From germline, CDR1 is KGHSH and CDR2 LQKENI. There are 13 residues in the CDR3. V lost 3 bases, J lost 0 bases, and 6 bases lay in between. Written as DNA, the CDR3 is TGTGCCAGCTCACCGGGACCCTCCTACGAGCAGTACGTC. Its protein product is CASSPGPSYEQYV.

This clonotype was observed many times. The chain combines TRBV7-9 with TRBJ2-7, with 10 positions matching TRBD1. Losses at the gene ends were 5 bases for V and 3 bases for J; bases not matched to a gene: 4. Germline V lookup: CDR1 SEHNR, CDR2 FQNEAQ (reference sequence). The CDR3 is 14 residues long. CDR3 coding DNA: TGTGCCAGCAGCATCGGGACAGGGGACTACGAGCAGTACTTC. This sequence encodes CASSIGTGDYEQYF.

The rearrangement uses TRBV12-3 or TRBV12-4 and TRBJ1-1; no clear D. V lost 6 bases and J lost 0, with 20 bases in between. This CDR3 comprises 17 residues. The CDR3: CASSPFRIGGMNTEAFF. In DNA, the CDR3 is TGTGCCAGCAGCCCATTTCGCATCGGAGGCATGAACACTGAAGCTTTCTTT.

This clonotype was counted at least ten times. This sequence joins TRBV12-3 or TRBV12-4 and TRBJ1-6; possibly TRBD1 for D (6 bases). V dropped 6 bases and J dropped 0 bases, with 12 bases sitting between them. The CDR3 sequence is 16 residues long. The CDR3 nucleotides are TGTGCCAGCAGGTCCACAGGGAGCTCCTATAATTCACCCCTCCACTTT. It specifies CASRSTGSSYNSPLHF.

Ten or more counts support this clonotype. The V gene is TRBV14, the J gene TRBJ2-1; the D is unclear. Germline V lookup: CDR1 SGHDN, CDR2 FVKESK. CDR3 length: 15 amino acids. The ends were cut back, 5 bases at V and 0 bases at J, with 11 bases in the middle. For the CDR3, the DNA is TGTGCCAGCAGCGAGGAACTTACCTCCTACAATGAGCAGTTCTTC. Its translation is CASSEELTSYNEQFF.

This clonotype was counted between two and nine times. The chain is built from TRBV3-1 and TRBJ2-5, with 9 positions matching TRBD2. The germline gives CDR1 LGHDT, CDR2 YNNKEL (reference sequence). The V and J ends lost 1 base and 2 bases, in that order; junction bases with no gene match: 5. The CDR3 runs to 16 residues. As DNA, the CDR3 is TGTGCCAGCAGCCAAGGTCCTAGCGGGGTGCAAGAGACCCAGTACTTC. This gives the protein CASSQGPSGVQETQYF.